The source of this TCR beta chain is a study of T cell repertoires in cytomegalovirus infection. TCRdb re-called the reads with MiXCR, one entry per CDR3 protein. The table has 900,000 to 950,000 distinct CDR3 sequences, around 30% seen once. This clonotype was picked up a small number of times. Its antigen is unknown. This CDR3 region has 15 residues. Germline V gene sequence: CDR1 SGHDT, CDR2 YYEEEE. With 4 bases removed from V and 3 bases from J, the gap between germline ends came to 14 bases. The chain is built from TRBV5-6 and TRBJ2-1; perhaps TRBD1 as D (5 bases). This TCR derives from a human donor in good health (CMV status not recorded). Some clones in this sample may be carry-over from other donors' samples. Sequencing was performed on cultured CD8+ T cells from PBMCs, taken from culture after CMV antigen stimulation. The CDR3 coding sequence is TGTGCCAGCAGCACGTCGGACACCTACTACAATGAGCAGTTCTTC. Translation gives CASSTSDTYYNEQFF.